This T cell receptor beta chain appears in the sequencing data of a study of tumor-infiltrating lymphocytes in primary liver carcinoma. Overall study: By surgical resection, the patients were treated for their primary liver carcinoma.

Study-level findings and limits: Unsorted bulk processing meant the study did not compare CD4+ and CD8+ repertoires.

Blood RNA originated from unsorted whole blood, with germline DNA additionally extracted. What was collected before surgery was 3.5 to 4 milliliters of peripheral blood. The researchers produced TCR beta cDNA from approximately 0.45 ug total RNA with a constant-region primer. Each TCR beta library was derived from three nested multiplex PCR rounds that employed slightly modified ARM-PCR. The opening two PCR rounds, approximately 10 cycles each, paired TRBV1-TRBV30 forward primers with a C-beta reverse primer. TCRdb passed the multiplex PCR reads through MiXCR, listing each CDR3 protein once. Here the sample spans approximately 330,000 distinct CDR3 sequences, 65% being singletons. In regard to this clonotype: Its antigen remains unknown.

Trimming took 5 bases from V and 7 from J; bases not matched to a gene: 8. This CDR3 has 14 residues. Germline-derived CDR1 and CDR2 are SGHDN and FVKESK. The genes are TRBV14 and TRBJ2-1; 7 positions agree with TRBD2. Sequenced: peripheral blood. The clonotype was recovered from a man aged 40-55 years with primary liver carcinoma and hepatitis B virus infection. The CDR3 sequence is CASSTTGRGNEQFF. In nucleotides, the CDR3 is TGTGCCAGCAGCACGACTGGGCGGGGGAATGAGCAGTTCTTC.